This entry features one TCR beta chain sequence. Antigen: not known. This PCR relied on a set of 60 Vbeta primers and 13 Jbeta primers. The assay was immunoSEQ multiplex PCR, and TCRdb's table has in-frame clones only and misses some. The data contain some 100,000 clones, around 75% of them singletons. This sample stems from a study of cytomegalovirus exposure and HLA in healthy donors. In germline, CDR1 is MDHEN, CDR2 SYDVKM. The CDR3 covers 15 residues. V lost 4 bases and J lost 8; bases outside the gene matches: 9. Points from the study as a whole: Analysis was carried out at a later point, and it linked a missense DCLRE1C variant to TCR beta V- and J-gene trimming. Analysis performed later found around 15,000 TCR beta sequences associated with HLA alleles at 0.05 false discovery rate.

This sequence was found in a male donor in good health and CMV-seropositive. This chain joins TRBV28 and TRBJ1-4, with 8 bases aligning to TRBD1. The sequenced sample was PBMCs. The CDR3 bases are TGTGCCAGCAGTTCGGGGACAGGACACCAAGAAAAACTGTTTTTT. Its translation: CASSSGTGHQEKLFF.